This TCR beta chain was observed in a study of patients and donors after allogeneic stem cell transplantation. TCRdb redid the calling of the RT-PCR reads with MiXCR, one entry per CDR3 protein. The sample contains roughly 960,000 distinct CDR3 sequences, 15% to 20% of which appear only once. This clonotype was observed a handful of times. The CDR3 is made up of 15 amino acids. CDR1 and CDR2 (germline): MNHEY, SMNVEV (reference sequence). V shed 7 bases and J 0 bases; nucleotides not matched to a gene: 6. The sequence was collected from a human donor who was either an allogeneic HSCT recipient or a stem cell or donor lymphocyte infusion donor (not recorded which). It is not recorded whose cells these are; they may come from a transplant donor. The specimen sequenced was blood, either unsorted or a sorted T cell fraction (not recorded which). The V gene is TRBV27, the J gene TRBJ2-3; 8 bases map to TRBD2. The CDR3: CASNRLATSTDTQYF. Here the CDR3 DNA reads TGTGCCAGCAACCGACTAGCGACTAGCACAGATACGCAGTATTTT.